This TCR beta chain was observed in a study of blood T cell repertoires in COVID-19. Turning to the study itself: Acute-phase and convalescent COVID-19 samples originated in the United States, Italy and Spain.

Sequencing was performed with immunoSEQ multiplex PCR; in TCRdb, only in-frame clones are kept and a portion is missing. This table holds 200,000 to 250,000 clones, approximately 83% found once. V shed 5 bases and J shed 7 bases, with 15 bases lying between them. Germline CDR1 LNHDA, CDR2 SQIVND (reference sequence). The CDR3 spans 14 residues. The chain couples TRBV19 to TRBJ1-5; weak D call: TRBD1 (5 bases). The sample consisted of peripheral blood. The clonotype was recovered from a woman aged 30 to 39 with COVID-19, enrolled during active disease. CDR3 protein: CASSLRANRQPQHF. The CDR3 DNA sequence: TGTGCCAGTAGTCTACGGGCTAACAGGCAGCCCCAGCATTTT.